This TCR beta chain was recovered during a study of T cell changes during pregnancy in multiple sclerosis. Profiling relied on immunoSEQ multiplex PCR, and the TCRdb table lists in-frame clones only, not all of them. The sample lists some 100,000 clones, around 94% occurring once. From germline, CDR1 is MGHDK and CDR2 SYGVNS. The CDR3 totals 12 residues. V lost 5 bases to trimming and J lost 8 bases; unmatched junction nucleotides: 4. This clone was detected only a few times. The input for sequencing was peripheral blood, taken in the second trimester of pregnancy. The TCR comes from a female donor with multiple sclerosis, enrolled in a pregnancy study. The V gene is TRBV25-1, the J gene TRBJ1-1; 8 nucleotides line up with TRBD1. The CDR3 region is CASSLGTGEAFF. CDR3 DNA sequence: TGTGCCAGCAGTTTGGGGACAGGAGAAGCTTTCTTT.